This TCR beta chain was recovered during a study of T cells in Graves' hyperthyroidism and ophthalmopathy. Study results and caveats: A model built on 13 V-J features separated ophthalmopathy from stable hyperthyroidism. Appearing also in blood were most of the thyroid clonotypes expanded above 0.001.

As for this clonotype: What it binds is not known.

Unmatched junction bases numbered 9, after V lost 0 bases and J lost 2 bases. The CDR3 runs to 17 residues. From germline, CDR1 is ENHRY and CDR2 SYGVKD. Amplification of TCR beta CDR3 regions used RNA as the template. Using the HTBI primer set, a first-round RT-PCR was run on the TCR CDR3. A single record per CDR3 protein comes from TCRdb applying MiXCR to the multiplex PCR reads. The repertoire holds hundreds of thousands of distinct CDR3 sequences, with approximately 40% as singletons. Participants, patients aged 18 to 65, had newly diagnosed hyperthyroidism with a duration under 2 months. Diagnoses were established using clinical symptoms, serum thyroxine and TRAb, thyroid ultrasound and orbital computed tomography.

The receptor's source is a middle-aged woman with Graves' hyperthyroidism. Sequenced material: blood. The chain couples TRBV10-3 to TRBJ2-5; 7 bases agree with TRBD1. The CDR3 loop is CAISESPGQLLQETQYF. CDR3 DNA sequence: TGTGCCATCAGTGAGTCGCCGGGACAGTTACTTCAAGAGACCCAGTACTTC.